One and the same sample provided the 23 T cell receptor beta chains below, sequenced in a study of identifying expanded T cells in peripheral blood (dated by TCRdb to about 2019). Library preparation employed the immunoSEQ multiplex PCR assay. The immuneACCESS repertoire file appears here via TCRdb, limited to in-frame rearrangements. These files lack a portion of the clones; in checked studies, under half of the deficit traces to unresolved V genes, and the cause of the others is not known. The sample has 120,000 or so clones on record, roughly 80% of them singletons. Less than 4% of the sample is in the top ten clones. Input material: blood. These receptors were taken from a person between 18 and 75 years old in good health.

This clone was detected only once. CDR3: CASSPGWVKDEQYF. The CDR3 DNA sequence: TGTGCCAGCAGCCCGGGTTGGGTCAAGGACGAGCAGTACTTC. This chain connects TRBV5-5 to TRBJ2-7; D is ambiguous. Trimming shortened V by 4 bases and J by 5 bases, and 16 bases separated the two germline ends. CDR3 length: 14 amino acids. The germline V gene encodes CDR1 SGHKS and CDR2 YYEKEE (reference sequence).

This clone was detected once. The chain links TRBV18 to TRBJ1-1, with D possibly being TRBD1 (5 bases). CDR1 KGHSH and CDR2 LQKENI come from the germline V gene. V was cut by 6 bases and J by 1 base, with 21 bases left in between. CDR3 length: 17 residues. CDR3 in amino acids: CASSPPSIERGNTEAFF. The DNA for the CDR3 is TGTGCCAGCTCCCCTCCGTCAATTGAGAGGGGGAACACTGAAGCTTTCTTT.

The chain carries TRBV6-1 and TRBJ2-1; 13 nucleotides agree with TRBD2. The trim removed 2 bases at V and 5 bases at J, leaving 6 bases unmatched. The CDR3 length is 17 residues. The germline V gene has CDR1 MNHNS and CDR2 SASEGT. The CDR3 reads CASSELIGTSGNNEQFF. CDR3 in DNA: TGTGCCAGCAGTGAATTGATCGGGACTAGCGGGAACAATGAGCAGTTCTTC.

The chain employs TRBV6-1 and TRBJ1-3; D is unclear. The V end lost 3 bases, the J end lost 6 bases, and 9 bases lay between the germline ends. The length of the CDR3 is 13 residues. Germline lookup yields CDR1 MNHNS and CDR2 SASEGT. The CDR3 spells CASSERSENTIYF. CDR3 nucleotides: TGTGCCAGCAGTGAGCGAAGTGAAAACACCATATATTTT.

The gene calls are TRBV7-3 and TRBJ1-1, with D possibly TRBD1 on 5 matching bases. The germline V and J ends were trimmed by 2 bases and 2 bases, with 12 bases remaining between them. The CDR3 length is 15 residues. The germline gives CDR1 SGHTA, CDR2 FQGTGA. For the CDR3, the DNA is TGTGCCAGCAGCTTACTGGGTGGGGCCAACACTGAAGCTTTCTTT. Translated: CASSLLGGANTEAFF.

J is TRBJ2-7 and V is TRBV7-7, with D hard to call. V shed 6 bases and J shed 3 bases, with 30 bases lying between them. CDR1 is SSHAT and CDR2 is FNYEAQ in the germline V gene (reference sequence). The CDR3 is 19 residues long. DNA for the CDR3: TGTGCCAGCAGGGGCCGGGCACGGGTCTTGAGCCCAACCCACTACGAGCAGTACTTC. Translated, it gives CASRGRARVLSPTHYEQYF.

The table lists this clone with a count of one. The chain joins TRBV5-1 to TRBJ2-7; D perhaps matches TRBD1 (6 bases). Trimming removed 5 bases from V and 5 bases from J, with 20 bases in between. The CDR3 has 15 amino acids. The germline V gene encodes CDR1 SGHRS and CDR2 YFSETQ. The CDR3 DNA sequence: TGCGCCAGCAGATCTGAGGACAGCCCCTGGGACGAGCAGTACTTC. Translated: CASRSEDSPWDEQYF.

The chain links TRBV5-4 to TRBJ1-3; D might be TRBD1 (5 bases). Trimming pared 4 bases from V and 0 bases from J, leaving 11 bases between. The CDR3 totals 15 residues. Germline assignment: CDR1 SGHNT and CDR2 YYREEE (reference sequence). The DNA of the CDR3 is TGTGCCAGCAGCCCCGGGGGGTACTCTGGAAACACCATATATTTT. It specifies CASSPGGYSGNTIYF.

This rearrangement joins TRBV6-1 to TRBJ1-1; tentatively, D is TRBD1 (5 bases). The CDR3 totals 15 residues. Germline CDR1 MNHNS, CDR2 SASEGT. Trimming removed 1 base from V and 1 base from J, with 10 bases in between. In DNA, the CDR3 is TGTGCCAGCAGTGAAGATAGGGGTACGAACACTGAAGCTTTCTTT. Protein: CASSEDRGTNTEAFF.

The V call is TRBV28, the J call TRBJ1-5; no clear D gene. CDR3 size: 16 residues. The V and J ends lost 1 base and 0 bases respectively, with 10 bases between them. The germline gives CDR1 MDHEN, CDR2 SYDVKM. CDR3 loop: CASSLYPPTSNQPQHF. CDR3 DNA: TGTGCCAGCAGTTTATACCCTCCAACTAGCAATCAGCCCCAGCATTTT.

The sample holds a few counts of this clone. This chain joins TRBV10-3 and TRBJ1-5; D gene ambiguous. The germline V gene has CDR1 ENHRY and CDR2 SYGVKD. The CDR3 totals 17 residues. V lost 4 bases and J 1 base, leaving 17 bases between the germline ends. The chain's CDR3 is CAISGRKGEVSNQPQHF. The DNA of the CDR3 is TGTGCCATCAGTGGGAGAAAGGGAGAGGTCAGCAATCAGCCCCAGCATTTT.

This clone has only a few counts. The chain has TRBV6-5 and TRBJ2-3; D not resolved. V was pared by 2 bases and J by 4 bases, with 10 bases between. The CDR3 consists of 14 residues. Germline CDR1 reads MNHEY; CDR2 reads SVGAGI. The CDR3 reads CASSYGVVADTQYF. The CDR3 DNA reads as TGTGCCAGCAGTTACGGGGTGGTCGCAGATACGCAGTATTTT.

This chain joins TRBV10-3 and TRBJ1-2; a possible D gene is TRBD1 (6 bases). There are 13 residues in the CDR3. The V gene lost 5 bases and the J gene lost 3 bases, with 10 bases spanning the gap. Germline V gene data show CDR1 as ENHRY and CDR2 as SYGVKD. CDR3 sequence (DNA): TGTGCCATCAGTTACAGGGAGGACTATGGCTACACCTTC. Its translation is CAISYREDYGYTF.

The chain joins TRBV7-9 to TRBJ1-2; 8 nucleotides match TRBD1. The CDR3 loop spans 16 amino acids. Germline loops: CDR1 SEHNR, CDR2 FQNEAQ (reference sequence). J lost 0 bases, V lost 5 bases, and 8 bases had no gene match. The CDR3 DNA follows: TGTGCCAGCAGCAGCGGACAGGGTTTATCTAACTATGGCTACACCTTC. This translates into CASSSGQGLSNYGYTF.

This clone came up a few times. The V call is TRBV18, the J call TRBJ2-7; D gene unclear. Germline V gives CDR1 KGHSH, CDR2 LQKENI. This CDR3 has 14 residues. V was cut by 3 bases and J by 2 bases, with 11 bases left in between. CDR3 region: CASSPATLAYEQYF. The CDR3 DNA follows: TGTGCCAGCTCACCCGCCACCCTGGCCTACGAGCAGTACTTC.

Details on this clone: This specimen includes other DNA sequences encoding the same CDR3. V gene TRBV7-2 combines with J gene TRBJ1-5; D perhaps matches TRBD1 (5 bases). V gave up 3 bases and J gave up 1 base, with 7 bases separating them. The CDR3 sequence is 14 residues long. CDR1 is SGHTA, CDR2 FQGNSA, per germline. This CDR3 reads CASSFTGSNQPQHF. The CDR3 DNA is TGTGCCAGCAGCTTCACAGGAAGCAATCAGCCCCAGCATTTT.

J is TRBJ2-7 and V is TRBV6-1, with TRBD1 as a possible D gene (6 bases). V lost 0 bases to trimming and J lost 0 bases, with 6 bases between them. CDR1 and CDR2 from the germline V gene are MNHNS and SASEGT. The CDR3 consists of 14 residues. In nucleotides, the CDR3 is TGTGCCAGCAGTGAAGCGACAGGCTCCTACGAGCAGTACTTC. Protein sequence: CASSEATGSYEQYF.

The V call is TRBV7-2, the J call TRBJ1-4; D is possibly TRBD1 (5 bases). Trimming took off 5 bases at V and 7 bases at J, with 17 bases between the two ends. The CDR3 covers 15 residues. CDR1 is SGHTA, CDR2 FQGNSA, per germline. The CDR3 here is CASSVDTWGGEKLFF. The CDR3 DNA is TGTGCCAGCAGCGTGGACACCTGGGGGGGTGAAAAACTGTTTTTT.

V gene TRBV6-1 combines with J gene TRBJ2-1; D not certain. Per the germline V gene, CDR1 is MNHNS and CDR2 is SASEGT. The CDR3 spans 15 residues. V was pared by 6 bases and J by 5 bases, with 17 bases between. This chain's CDR3 is CASRRTAASNNEQFF. CDR3 coding DNA: TGTGCCAGCAGAAGGACGGCTGCCTCTAACAATGAGCAGTTCTTC.

The chain combines TRBV11-3 with TRBJ2-5; D assignment may be TRBD1 or TRBD2 (5 bases each). The V end lost 1 base, the J end lost 4 bases, and 13 bases lay between the germline ends. CDR1 and CDR2 from the germline V gene are SGHNT and YENEEA. There are 15 residues in the CDR3. The CDR3 reads CASSLVRGAGETQYF. The CDR3 nucleotides are TGTGCCAGCAGCTTAGTACGGGGCGCGGGAGAGACCCAGTACTTC.

This clone was seen only a few times. The chain employs TRBV11-2 and TRBJ1-1; D ambiguous. The CDR3 runs to 12 residues. Trimming stripped 3 bases from V and 3 bases from J, with 5 bases between. Germline lookup yields CDR1 SGHAT and CDR2 FQNNGV. The CDR3 bases are TGTGCCAGCAGCTTCGTGGACACTGAAGCTTTCTTT. Its translation: CASSFVDTEAFF. Full variable domain (rest looked up from reference TRBV11-2 and TRBJ1-1): EAGVAQSPRYKIIEKRQSVAFWCNPISGHATLYWYQQILGQGPKLLIQFQNNGVVDDSQLPKDRFSAERLKGVDSTLKIQPAKLEDSAVYLCASSFVDTEAFFGQGTRLTVV.

This rearrangement joins TRBV10-2 to TRBJ1-5; D remains unclear. The germline V gene encodes CDR1 WSHSY and CDR2 SAAADI. The CDR3 has 15 amino acids. The V gene lost 5 bases and the J gene lost 1 base, with 12 bases spanning the gap. Written as DNA, the CDR3 is TGCGCCAGCAGTCTTGAAGGGTTGAGCAATCAGCCCCAGCATTTT. Its translation: CASSLEGLSNQPQHF.

The chain combines TRBV6-6 with TRBJ1-3, with a weak D call TRBD1 (5 bases). Trimming took off 6 bases at V and 0 bases at J, with 9 bases between the two ends. Germline V gene data show CDR1 as MNHNY and CDR2 as SVGAGI (reference sequence). This CDR3 has 14 residues. The CDR3 is CASRGDSSGNTIYF. In DNA form, the CDR3 reads TGTGCCAGCAGGGGCGACAGCTCTGGAAACACCATATATTTT.